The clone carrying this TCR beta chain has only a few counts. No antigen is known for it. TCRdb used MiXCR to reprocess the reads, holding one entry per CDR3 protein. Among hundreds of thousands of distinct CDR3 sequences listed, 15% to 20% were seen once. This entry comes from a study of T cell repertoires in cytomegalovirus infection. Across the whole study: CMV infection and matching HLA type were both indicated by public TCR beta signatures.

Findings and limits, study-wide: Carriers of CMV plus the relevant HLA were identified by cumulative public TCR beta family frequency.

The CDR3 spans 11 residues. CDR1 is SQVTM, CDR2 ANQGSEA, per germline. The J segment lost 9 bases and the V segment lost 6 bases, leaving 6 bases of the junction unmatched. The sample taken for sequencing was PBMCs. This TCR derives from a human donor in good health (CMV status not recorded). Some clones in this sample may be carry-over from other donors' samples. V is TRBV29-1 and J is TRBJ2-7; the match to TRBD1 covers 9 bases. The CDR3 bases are TGCAGCGTGGAGGACAGGGGACGGCAGTACTTC. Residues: CSVEDRGRQYF.